This entry lists 19 T cell receptor beta chains sequenced from one sample in a study of blood T cell repertoires in COVID-19. Data came from immunoSEQ multiplex PCR; TCRdb stores just in-frame clones and leaves some out. This repertoire shows roughly 230,000 clones, roughly 85% found once; its top ten account for under 8%. Material for sequencing was PBMCs or T cells enriched from blood (not recorded which). These receptors were taken from a woman aged 50 to 60 who had been exposed to COVID-19.

The chain combines TRBV10-2 with TRBJ2-5, with D tentatively TRBD1 (5 bases). The CDR3 consists of 12 residues. Looked up from germline, CDR1 is WSHSY and CDR2 is SAAADI. Trimming took 6 bases from V and 5 from J, leaving 10 bases between them. This CDR3 reads CASSGRAETQYF. CDR3 nucleotide sequence: TGCGCCAGCAGCGGCAGGGCCGAGACCCAGTACTTC.

This chain links TRBV10-2 with TRBJ2-2; the match to TRBD2 covers 9 bases. J lost 2 bases, V lost 11 bases, and 6 bases had no gene match. Germline V gene lookup returns CDR1 WSHSY and CDR2 SAAADI. This CDR3 spans 14 amino acids. The CDR3 DNA follows: TGCGCCTTGACGACTAGCGGCAACACCGGGGAGCTGTTTTTT. This sequence encodes CALTTSGNTGELFF.

V is TRBV29-1 and J is TRBJ2-2, with 9 bases lining up with TRBD1. Germline values: CDR1 SQVTM, CDR2 ANQGSEA. The CDR3 contains 16 residues. V was pared by 0 bases and J by 6 bases, with 8 bases of the junction left unmatched. The CDR3 DNA is TGCAGCGTTGAAGAAGAGGACAGGGGCCCCCCCGGGGAGCTGTTTTTT. Translating it yields CSVEEEDRGPPGELFF.

This chain links TRBV19 with TRBJ1-5; D unclear. The CDR3 runs to 14 residues. V shed 2 bases and J shed 1 base, with 6 bases lying between them. Germline CDR1 reads LNHDA; CDR2 reads SQIVND (reference sequence). The CDR3 nucleotides read TGTGCCAGTAGTATAACATACAGCAATCAGCCCCAGCATTTT. It yields the protein CASSITYSNQPQHF.

The chain has TRBV7-2 and TRBJ2-2; a weak D match, TRBD2 (5 bases). Germline V gene lookup returns CDR1 SGHTA and CDR2 FQGNSA. The CDR3 spans 14 residues. With 1 base removed from V and 4 bases from J, the gap between germline ends came to 7 bases. This CDR3 reads CASSLGESTGELFF. CDR3 in DNA: TGTGCCAGCAGCTTAGGGGAGAGCACCGGGGAGCTGTTTTTT.

The rearrangement joins TRBV20-1 to TRBJ2-3; TRBD2 matches 12 bases. The CDR3 totals 16 residues. V trimming: 3 bases; J trimming: 5 bases; junction bases outside the gene matches: 9. Germline assignment: CDR1 DFQATT and CDR2 SNEGSKA (reference sequence). The CDR3 region is CSASGRLAGVEDTQYF. CDR3 nucleotides: TGCAGTGCTAGTGGACGACTAGCGGGGGTGGAAGATACGCAGTATTTT.

In this sample, this clone turned up a few times. J is TRBJ1-1 and V is TRBV6-6; 11 bases are shared with TRBD1. This CDR3 has 15 amino acids. With 1 base clipped from V and 4 bases from J, the junction kept 2 bases outside the gene matches. The V gene's germline CDR1 is MNHNY and CDR2 SVGAGI (reference sequence). The CDR3, as DNA: TGTGCCAGCAGTTACTATGGGACAGGGGGCACTGAAGCTTTCTTT. Translation: CASSYYGTGGTEAFF.

The DNA for the CDR3 is TGTGCCACCGGCCGGACAGGGGGCGGGGATACGCAGTATTTT. As protein: CATGRTGGGDTQYF. The chain employs TRBV19 and TRBJ2-3; 11 nucleotides agree with TRBD1. With V trimmed by 10 bases and J by 6 bases, 9 bases remained unmatched. Germline V gene data show CDR1 as LNHDA and CDR2 as SQIVND (reference sequence). The CDR3 has 14 amino acids. Filled out from reference TRBV19 and TRBJ2-3, the complete variable domain reads DGGITQSPKYLFRKEGQNVTLSCEQNLNHDAMYWYRQDPGQGLRLIYYSQIVNDFQKGDIAEGYSVSREKKESFPLTVTSAQKNPTAFYLCATGRTGGGDTQYFGPGTRLTVL.

This clone was counted a few times. The chain links TRBV19 to TRBJ1-1; D perhaps matches TRBD1 (5 bases). Trimming shortened V by 5 bases and J by 4 bases, and 14 bases separated the two germline ends. The V gene's germline CDR1 is LNHDA and CDR2 SQIVND (reference sequence). There are 14 residues in the CDR3. The CDR3 DNA follows: TGTGCCAGTAGTGGGCCGGCAAGGGGCACTGAAGCTTTCTTT. It translates to CASSGPARGTEAFF.

The V call is TRBV3-1 (or the pseudogene TRBV3-2), the J call TRBJ1-2; no firm D call. V was trimmed by 0 bases and J by 2 bases, leaving 7 bases between them. The CDR3 sequence is 14 residues long. Germline assignment: CDR1 LGHDT and CDR2 YNNKEL (reference sequence). CDR3 amino acids: CASSQERRNYGYTF. CDR3 bases: TGTGCCAGCAGCCAAGAACGGCGGAACTATGGCTACACCTTC.

This clone was recorded many times. The chain recombines TRBV20-1 with TRBJ2-7; possibly TRBD2 for D (7 bases). Germline-derived CDR1 and CDR2 are DFQATT and SNEGSKA (reference sequence). The CDR3 totals 10 residues. This CDR3 reads CGRGFYEQYF. In nucleotides, the CDR3 is TGCGGGAGGGGGTTCTACGAGCAGTACTTC.

V usage is TRBV9 and J usage is TRBJ2-1, with TRBD2 matching 7 bases. Looked up from germline, CDR1 is SGDLS and CDR2 is YYNGEE. The CDR3 covers 16 residues. V was clipped by 0 bases and J by 0 bases; unmatched bases: 3. The CDR3 DNA sequence: TGTGCCAGCAGCGTAGGACCGGGGGGCTCCTACAATGAGCAGTTCTTC. Translation gives CASSVGPGGSYNEQFF. Filled out from reference TRBV9 and TRBJ2-1, the complete variable domain reads DSGVTQTPKHLITATGQRVTLRCSPRSGDLSVYWYQQSLDQGLQFLIQYYNGEERAKGNILERFSAQQFPDLHSELNLSSLELGDSALYFCASSVGPGGSYNEQFFGPGTRLTVL.

V usage is TRBV2 and J usage is TRBJ2-7, with D unresolved. The V and J ends lost 6 bases and 0 bases respectively, with 12 bases between them. CDR3 length equals 14 residues. Looked up from germline, CDR1 is SNHLY and CDR2 is FYNNEI. CDR3 nucleotide sequence: TGTGCCAGCAGGCAAACGGGTAGCTCCTACGAGCAGTACTTC. Protein sequence: CASRQTGSSYEQYF.

The rearrangement joins TRBV15 to TRBJ2-7, with 7 bases fitting TRBD2. Trimming cost V 0 bases and J 3 bases; bases outside gene matches: 8. The germline V gene encodes CDR1 LNHNV and CDR2 YYDKDF (reference sequence). The CDR3 contains 16 residues. The CDR3 DNA reads TGTGCCACCAGCAGAGATGGGAGTAGCGGGTTCTACGAGCAGTACTTC. It is translated as CATSRDGSSGFYEQYF.

A few counts support this clone. The rearrangement uses TRBV6-1 and TRBJ1-2; 7 bases line up with TRBD1. V lost 3 bases and J lost 2; bases outside the gene matches: 9. The length of the CDR3 is 16 residues. The germline CDR1 and CDR2 sequences are MNHNS and SASEGT. The CDR3 nucleotides are TGTGCCAGCAGTGACCCGAGACAGGGCGGCAACTATGGCTACACCTTC. It is translated as CASSDPRQGGNYGYTF.

The chain is built from TRBV5-4 and TRBJ2-7, with 7 nucleotides matching TRBD1. CDR3 length equals 14 residues. The germline CDR1 and CDR2 sequences are SGHNT and YYREEE (reference sequence). After removal of 7 bases from V and 5 bases from J, the junction contained 12 bases not matched to a gene. The CDR3 sequence: CASHRGPMVHEQYF. The CDR3 DNA sequence: TGTGCCAGCCACAGGGGACCTATGGTGCACGAGCAGTACTTC.

CDR3 coding DNA: TGCAGCGGTGGGACAGGCTGGGGGACTGAAGCTTTCTTT. Amino acid sequence: CSGGTGWGTEAFF. V is TRBV29-1 and J is TRBJ1-1; 8 bases fit TRBD1. The CDR3 consists of 13 residues. Trimming cost V 7 bases and J 5 bases; bases outside gene matches: 9. Germline assignment: CDR1 SQVTM and CDR2 ANQGSEA.

In its sample, this clone was seen once. J is TRBJ1-1 and V is TRBV29-1; the D gene is possibly TRBD1 (5 bases). CDR1 and CDR2 (germline): SQVTM, ANQGSEA. This CDR3 region has 13 residues. The CDR3 DNA follows: TGCAGTTCCCATACAGGCATGAACACTGAAGCTTTCTTT. Translation gives CSSHTGMNTEAFF.

This clone was seen a single time. The chain recombines TRBV6-4 with TRBJ2-2, with a weak D call TRBD2 (5 bases). The CDR3 runs 14 residues. Trimming stripped 4 bases from V and 0 bases from J, with 6 bases between. CDR1 MRHNA and CDR2 SNTAGT come from the germline V gene. The CDR3: CASSGTPNTGELFF. The CDR3 region has the DNA TGTGCCAGCAGTGGGACTCCGAACACCGGGGAGCTGTTTTTT.